This T cell receptor (beta chain) emerged from a study of immune evolution from preneoplasia to lung adenocarcinoma. The germline V gene encodes CDR1 SGDLS and CDR2 YYNGEE. Trimming took off 4 bases at V and 5 bases at J, with 16 bases between the two ends. The CDR3 consists of 14 residues. Only in-frame clones appear in the TCRdb table, and some are missing; sequencing was by immunoSEQ multiplex PCR. The table lists 5,000 to 6,000 clones, around four fifths of them singletons. This clone appeared once. Its matching antigen is unknown. General study findings and limits: Compared with EGFR-mutant or double wild-type lesions, KRAS-mutant nodules were more clonal. Top clone share appeared to fall from AAH through AIS, MIA, adenocarcinoma.

The clonotype comes from a person aged 55-80 years with lung adenocarcinoma. The chain uses TRBV9 and TRBJ2-7, with D perhaps TRBD2 (5 bases). The sample comprised FFPE minimally invasive lung adenocarcinoma tissue. The CDR3 reads CASSPDSYRHEQYF. The CDR3 nucleotides are TGTGCCAGCAGCCCGGACTCGTATCGACACGAGCAGTACTTC.